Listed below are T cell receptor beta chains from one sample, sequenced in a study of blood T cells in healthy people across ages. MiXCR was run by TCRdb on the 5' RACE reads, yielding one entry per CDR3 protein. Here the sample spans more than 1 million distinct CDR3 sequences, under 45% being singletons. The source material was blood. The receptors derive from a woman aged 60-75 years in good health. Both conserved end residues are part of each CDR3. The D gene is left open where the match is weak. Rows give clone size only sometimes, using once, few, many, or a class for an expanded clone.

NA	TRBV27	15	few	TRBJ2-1	CASSFLGAAPNEQFF	TGTGCCAGCAGTTTTCTGGGAGCGGCCCCCAATGAGCAGTTCTTC
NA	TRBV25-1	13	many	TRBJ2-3	CASSLTGTDTQYF	TGTGCCAGCAGCTTGACAGGCACAGATACGCAGTATTTT
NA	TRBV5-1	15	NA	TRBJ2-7	CASSLAAGTSYEQYF	TGCGCCAGCAGCTTGGCGGCAGGGACGTCCTACGAGCAGTACTTC
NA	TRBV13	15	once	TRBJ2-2	CASSLGRSNTGELFF	TGTGCCAGCAGCTTAGGGCGTTCGAACACCGGGGAGCTGTTTTTT
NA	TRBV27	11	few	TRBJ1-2	CAPYRAIGYTF	TGTGCCCCTTACAGGGCGATTGGCTACACCTTC
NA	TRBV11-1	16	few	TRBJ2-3	CASSLAGAFTTDTQYF	TGTGCCAGCAGCTTAGCGGGGGCCTTTACCACAGATACGCAGTATTTT
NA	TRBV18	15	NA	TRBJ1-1	CASSPPIGARTEAFF	TGTGCCAGCTCACCACCTATCGGGGCGCGTACTGAAGCTTTCTTT
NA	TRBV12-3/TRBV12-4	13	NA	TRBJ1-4	CASSFVFGEKLFF	TGTGCCAGCAGTTTTGTATTCGGTGAAAAACTGTTTTTT
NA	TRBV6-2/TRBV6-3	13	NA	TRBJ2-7	CACNQGSSYEQYF	TGTGCCTGTAACCAGGGCAGCTCCTACGAGCAGTACTTC
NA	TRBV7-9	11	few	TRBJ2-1	CASPEPDEQFF	TGTGCCAGCCCGGAACCGGATGAGCAGTTCTTC
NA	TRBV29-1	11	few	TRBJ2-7	CSAGFAYEQYF	TGCAGCGCCGGATTTGCCTACGAGCAGTACTTC
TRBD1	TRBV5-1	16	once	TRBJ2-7	CASSPQDRTLVHEQYF	TGCGCCAGCAGCCCTCAGGACAGGACCTTGGTCCATGAGCAGTACTTC
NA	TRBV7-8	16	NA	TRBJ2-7	CASSLKSRQKIYEQYF	TGTGCCAGCAGCTTAAAGTCCCGACAGAAGATCTACGAGCAGTACTTC
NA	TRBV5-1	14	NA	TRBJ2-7	CTSSLEARVDEQYF	TGCACCAGCAGCTTAGAGGCACGAGTGGACGAGCAGTACTTC
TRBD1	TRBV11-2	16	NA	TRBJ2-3	CASSPGTAGATDTQYF	TGTGCCAGCAGCCCGGGGACAGCCGGCGCCACAGATACGCAGTATTTT
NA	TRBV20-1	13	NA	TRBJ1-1	CSARDSRGGSAFF	TGCAGTGCTAGAGATTCCAGGGGAGGATCAGCTTTCTTT
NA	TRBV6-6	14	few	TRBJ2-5	CASSYSFFLETQYF	TGTGCCAGCAGTTATTCTTTTTTTCTAGAGACCCAGTACTTC